This T cell receptor (beta chain) was sequenced during a study of T cell repertoires in cytomegalovirus infection. MiXCR, run by TCRdb on the reads, gives a single entry per CDR3 protein. Of 500,000 to 600,000 distinct CDR3 sequences in the sample, about 15% are singletons; the top ten hold 20% to 30%. V shed 2 bases and J shed 3 bases, with 9 bases lying between them. The CDR3 contains 14 residues. Germline-derived CDR1 and CDR2 are MRHNA and SNTAGT. This clonotype was recorded a few times. The sequence was obtained from a human donor in good health (CMV status not recorded). Some clones in this sample may be carry-over from other donors' samples. The rearrangement joins TRBV6-4 to TRBJ2-3; D possibly corresponds to TRBD1 (6 bases). The sequenced sample was CD8+ T cells from PBMCs. CDR3 region: CASSDGGLTDTQYF. In nucleotides, the CDR3 is TGTGCCAGCAGTGACGGGGGCCTGACAGATACGCAGTATTTT.